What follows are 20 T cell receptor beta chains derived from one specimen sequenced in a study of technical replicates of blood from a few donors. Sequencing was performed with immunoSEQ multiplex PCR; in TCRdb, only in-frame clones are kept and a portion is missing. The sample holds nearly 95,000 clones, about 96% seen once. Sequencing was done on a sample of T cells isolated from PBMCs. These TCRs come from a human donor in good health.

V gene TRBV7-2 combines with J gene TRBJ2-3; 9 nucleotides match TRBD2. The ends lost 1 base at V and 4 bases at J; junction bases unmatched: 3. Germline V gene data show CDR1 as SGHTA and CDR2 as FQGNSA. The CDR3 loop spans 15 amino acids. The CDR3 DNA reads TGTGCCAGCAGCTTAGTTAGCGGGAGTTCAGATACGCAGTATTTT. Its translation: CASSLVSGSSDTQYF.

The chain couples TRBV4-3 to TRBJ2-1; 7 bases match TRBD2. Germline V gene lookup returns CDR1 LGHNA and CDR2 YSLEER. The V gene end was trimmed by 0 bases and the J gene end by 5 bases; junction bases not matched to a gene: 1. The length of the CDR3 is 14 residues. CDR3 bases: TGCGCCAGCAGCCAAGAGCTAGCGGACAATGAGCAGTTCTTC. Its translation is CASSQELADNEQFF.

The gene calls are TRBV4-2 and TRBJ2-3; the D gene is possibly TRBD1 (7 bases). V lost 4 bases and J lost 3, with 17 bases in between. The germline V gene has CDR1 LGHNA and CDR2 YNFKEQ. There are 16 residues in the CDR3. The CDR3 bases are TGTGCCAGCAGCCCACCCGTACAGGGGACTACAGATACGCAGTATTTT. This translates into CASSPPVQGTTDTQYF.

CDR3 nucleotide sequence: TGTGCCAGCAGCTCAGAAGCGGGAGGGCGAGAGCAGTACTTC. Encoded protein: CASSSEAGGREQYF. V is TRBV7-2 and J is TRBJ2-7; 10 bases line up with TRBD2. Trimming took 4 bases from V and 7 from J; bases not matched to a gene: 7. CDR1 is SGHTA, CDR2 FQGNSA, per germline. The CDR3 spans 14 residues.

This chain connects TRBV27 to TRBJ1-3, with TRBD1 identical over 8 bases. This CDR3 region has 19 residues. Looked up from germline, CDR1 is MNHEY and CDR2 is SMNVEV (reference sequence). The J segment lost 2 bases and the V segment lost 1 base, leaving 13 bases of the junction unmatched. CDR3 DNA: TGTGCCAGCAGTTTATTTGTACCGCAGGGGGCCGGGGCTGGAAACACCATATATTTT. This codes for CASSLFVPQGAGAGNTIYF.

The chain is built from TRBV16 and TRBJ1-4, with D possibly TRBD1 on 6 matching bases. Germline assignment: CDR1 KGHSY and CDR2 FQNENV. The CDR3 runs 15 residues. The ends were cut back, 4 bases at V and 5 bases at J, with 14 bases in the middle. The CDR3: CASSLETGGNEKLFF. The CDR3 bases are TGTGCCAGCAGCCTTGAAACGGGGGGCAATGAAAAACTGTTTTTT.

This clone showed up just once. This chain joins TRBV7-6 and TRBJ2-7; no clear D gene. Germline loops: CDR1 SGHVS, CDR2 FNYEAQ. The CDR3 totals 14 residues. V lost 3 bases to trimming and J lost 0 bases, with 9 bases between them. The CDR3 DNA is TGTGCCAGCAGCTTGGAGTCTCGCTCCTACGAGCAGTACTTC. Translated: CASSLESRSYEQYF. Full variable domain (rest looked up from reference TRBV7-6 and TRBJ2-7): GAGVSQSPRYKVTKRGQDVALRCDPISGHVSLYWYRQALGQGPEFLTYFNYEAQQDKSGLPNDRFSAERPEGSISTLTIQRTEQRDSAMYRCASSLESRSYEQYFGPGTRLTVT.

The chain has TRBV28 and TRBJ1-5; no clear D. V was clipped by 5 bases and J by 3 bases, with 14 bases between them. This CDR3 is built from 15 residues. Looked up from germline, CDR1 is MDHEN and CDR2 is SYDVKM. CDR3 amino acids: CASSPSVGVNQPQHF. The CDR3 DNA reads TGTGCCAGCAGTCCCTCTGTCGGGGTCAATCAGCCCCAGCATTTT. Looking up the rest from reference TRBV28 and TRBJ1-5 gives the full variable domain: DVKVTQSSRYLVKRTGEKVFLECVQDMDHENMFWYRQDPGLGLRLIYFSYDVKMKEKGDIPEGYSVSREKKERFSLILESASTNQTSMYLCASSPSVGVNQPQHFGDGTRLSIL.

The CDR3 DNA is TGTGCCAGTAGTATATCGACAGGAGCTAACTATGGCTACACCTTC. It yields the protein CASSISTGANYGYTF. The chain is built from TRBV19 and TRBJ1-2; perhaps TRBD1 as D (6 bases). This CDR3 is built from 15 residues. Trimming removed 2 bases from V and 0 bases from J, with 10 bases in between. Germline V gene data show CDR1 as LNHDA and CDR2 as SQIVND (reference sequence).

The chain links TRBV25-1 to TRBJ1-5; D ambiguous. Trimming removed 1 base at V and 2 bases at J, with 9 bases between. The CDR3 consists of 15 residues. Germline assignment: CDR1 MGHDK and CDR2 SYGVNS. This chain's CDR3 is CASSESGPRNQPQHF. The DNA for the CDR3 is TGTGCCAGCAGTGAATCTGGCCCCCGCAATCAGCCCCAGCATTTT.

CDR3 bases: TGCGCCAGCAGCCAAGATTCGGTACAGGGGGCATCCTACAATGAGCAGTTCTTC. Its translation is CASSQDSVQGASYNEQFF. This chain links TRBV4-3 with TRBJ2-1; 9 bases line up with TRBD1. The CDR3 has 18 amino acids. Germline trimming cut 0 bases from V and 1 base from J; bases unmatched to any gene: 7. Germline V gives CDR1 LGHNA, CDR2 YSLEER.

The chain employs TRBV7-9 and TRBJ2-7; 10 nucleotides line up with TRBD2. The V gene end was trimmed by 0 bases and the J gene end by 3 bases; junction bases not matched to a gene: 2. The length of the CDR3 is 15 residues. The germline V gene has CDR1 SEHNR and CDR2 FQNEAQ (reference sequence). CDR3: CASSLALAGDYEQYF. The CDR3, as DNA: TGTGCCAGCAGCTTAGCCCTAGCGGGAGACTACGAGCAGTACTTC.

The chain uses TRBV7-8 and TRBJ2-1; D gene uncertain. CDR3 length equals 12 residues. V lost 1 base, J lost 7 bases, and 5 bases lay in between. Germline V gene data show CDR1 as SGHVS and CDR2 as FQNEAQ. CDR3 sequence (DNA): TGTGCCAGCAGCTTAGTGTTAAATGAGCAGTTCTTC. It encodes CASSLVLNEQFF.

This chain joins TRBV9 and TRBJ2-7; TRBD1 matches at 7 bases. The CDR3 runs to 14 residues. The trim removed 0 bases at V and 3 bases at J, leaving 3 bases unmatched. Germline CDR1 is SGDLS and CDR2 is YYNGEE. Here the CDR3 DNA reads TGTGCCAGCAGCGTAGGTGCAGGGGGCTACGAGCAGTACTTC. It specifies CASSVGAGGYEQYF.

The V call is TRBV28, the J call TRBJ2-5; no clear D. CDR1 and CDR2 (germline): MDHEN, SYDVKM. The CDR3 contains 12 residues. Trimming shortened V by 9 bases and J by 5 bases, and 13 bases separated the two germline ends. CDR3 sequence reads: CASKTSMETQYF. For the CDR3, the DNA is TGTGCCAGTAAAACAAGTATGGAGACCCAGTACTTC.

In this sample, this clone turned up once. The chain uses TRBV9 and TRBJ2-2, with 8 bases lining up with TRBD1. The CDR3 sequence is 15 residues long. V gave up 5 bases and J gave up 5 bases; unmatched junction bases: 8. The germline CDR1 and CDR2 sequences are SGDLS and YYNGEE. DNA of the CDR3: TGTGCCAGCAGACGGACAGGGAGTGAAACCGGGGAGCTGTTTTTT. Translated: CASRRTGSETGELFF.

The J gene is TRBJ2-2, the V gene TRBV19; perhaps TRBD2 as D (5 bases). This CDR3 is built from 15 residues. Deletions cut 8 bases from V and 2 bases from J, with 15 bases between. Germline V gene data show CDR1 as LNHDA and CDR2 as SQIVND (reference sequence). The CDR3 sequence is CASERRSINTGELFF. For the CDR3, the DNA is TGTGCCAGTGAAAGGAGGTCTATTAACACCGGGGAGCTGTTTTTT.

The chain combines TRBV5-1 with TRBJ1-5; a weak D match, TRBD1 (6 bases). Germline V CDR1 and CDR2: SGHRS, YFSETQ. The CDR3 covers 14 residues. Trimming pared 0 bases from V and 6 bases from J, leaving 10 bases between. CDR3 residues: CASSLGQGSQPQHF. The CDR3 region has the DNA TGCGCCAGCAGCTTGGGGCAGGGGAGTCAGCCCCAGCATTTT.

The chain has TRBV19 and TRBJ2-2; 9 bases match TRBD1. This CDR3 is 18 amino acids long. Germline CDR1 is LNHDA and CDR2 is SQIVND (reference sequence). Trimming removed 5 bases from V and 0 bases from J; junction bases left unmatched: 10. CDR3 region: CASSRPLRQGANTGELFF. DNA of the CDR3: TGTGCCAGTAGTCGCCCTCTAAGACAGGGGGCGAACACCGGGGAGCTGTTTTTT.

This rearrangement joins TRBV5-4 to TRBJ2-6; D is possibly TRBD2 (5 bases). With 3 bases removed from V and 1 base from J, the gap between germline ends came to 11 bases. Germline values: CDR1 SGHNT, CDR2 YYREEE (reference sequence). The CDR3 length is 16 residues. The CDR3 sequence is CASSWTHPSGANVLTF. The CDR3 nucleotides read TGTGCCAGCAGCTGGACTCACCCATCTGGGGCCAACGTCCTGACTTTC.